The 8 T cell receptor beta chains listed next were all sequenced from one sample in a study of response to subunit inactivated influenza vaccine (dated by TCRdb to the late 2010s). Receptors were amplified or captured by RT-PCR. Sequencing was performed on an Illumina HiSeq 2500. TCRdb redid the processing of the public reads, applying fastp at Q25 and MiXCR, and retained in-frame beta chains. Each record represents a unique CDR3 protein, reported with the most common genes and DNA among its rows. The sample records some 180,000 distinct CDR3 sequences, about 9.3% of which are singletons. The ten largest clones add up to under 13% of the sample. The sample consisted of non-naive T cells sorted from PBMCs, taken on the day of vaccination. The sample's cell subset or site, from its label and the paper: memory T cell fraction. Receptors were obtained from a man aged 45 to 65 who received an inactivated influenza vaccine. Donor details come from another sample of the same person, matched by shared clones.

This clonotype came up many times. The rearrangement uses TRBV7-2 and TRBJ2-6, with D unresolved. The CDR3 runs to 16 residues. CDR1 and CDR2 (germline): SGHTA, FQGNSA. V shed 5 bases and J shed 1 base, with 12 bases lying between them. Here the CDR3 reads CASSPQVRSGANVLTF. The DNA for the CDR3 is TGTGCCAGCAGCCCCCAAGTTAGATCTGGGGCCAACGTCCTGACTTTC. The full variable domain, rest sourced from reference TRBV7-2 and TRBJ2-6, is GAGVSQSPSNKVTEKGKDVELRCDPISGHTALYWYRQSLGQGLEFLIYFQGNSAPDKSGLPSDRFSAERTGGSVSTLTIQRTQQEDSAVYLCASSPQVRSGANVLTFGAGSRLTVL.

Note on this clonotype: With a much larger clone just one base away, this may be a read error. The V and J genes are TRBV4-2 and TRBJ1-4; no reliable D call. This CDR3 comprises 16 residues. Trimming removed 3 bases from V and 3 bases from J, with 14 bases in between. Germline CDR1 LGHNA, CDR2 YNFKEQ. CDR3 DNA: TGTGCCAGCAGCCATAACACGGGGTCCTCTAATGAAAAACTGTTTTTT. It specifies CASSHNTGSSNEKLFF.

This clonotype has only a few counts. The chain links TRBV25-1 to TRBJ2-5, with 9 nucleotides matching TRBD1. Germline V gives CDR1 MGHDK, CDR2 SYGVNS. After removal of 5 bases from V and 5 bases from J, the junction contained 9 bases not matched to a gene. This CDR3 comprises 15 residues. CDR3 coding DNA: TGTGCCAGCAGTCTCGCACAGGGGGCGCGGGAGACCCAGTACTTC. This translates into CASSLAQGARETQYF.

The V gene is TRBV27, the J gene TRBJ2-6, with a possible D match to TRBD1 (5 bases). The CDR3 extends over 16 amino acids. CDR1 is MNHEY and CDR2 is SMNVEV in the germline V gene (reference sequence). Trimming left V 3 bases short and J 0 bases short, with 9 bases between. CDR3 region: CASSFIGHSGANVLTF. The CDR3 coding sequence is TGTGCCAGCAGTTTCATAGGACACTCTGGGGCCAACGTCCTGACTTTC.

The chain links TRBV28 to TRBJ2-1, with D perhaps matching TRBD1 (6 bases). CDR3 length: 13 amino acids. V dropped 7 bases and J dropped 3 bases, with 10 bases sitting between them. Germline CDR1 and CDR2: MDHEN and SYDVKM. The CDR3 region has the DNA TGTGCCAGCACCCAAGGGGGCTACAATGAGCAGTTCTTC. Its protein product is CASTQGGYNEQFF.

This clonotype has more than one count but fewer than ten. The V gene is TRBV7-2, the J gene TRBJ1-1; 8 bases line up with TRBD1. CDR1 and CDR2 (germline): SGHTA, FQGNSA. The J segment lost 0 bases and the V segment lost 5 bases, leaving 5 bases of the junction unmatched. This CDR3 comprises 15 residues. Written as DNA, the CDR3 is TGTGCCAGCAGCCCCGGGACAGGTATGAACACTGAAGCTTTCTTT. Its translation: CASSPGTGMNTEAFF.

This clonotype was observed a handful of times. The V gene is TRBV18, the J gene TRBJ2-7; 9 nucleotides line up with TRBD1. V shed 8 bases and J 7 bases; nucleotides not matched to a gene: 15. This CDR3 is built from 15 residues. Looked up from germline, CDR1 is KGHSH and CDR2 is LQKENI. The CDR3 DNA sequence: TGTGCCAGCAGCGGTGCGCGGGACAGGGTTAGAGAGCAGTACTTC. Residues: CASSGARDRVREQYF.

This clonotype was counted a few times. The V and J genes are TRBV11-2 and TRBJ2-1; D might be TRBD1 or TRBD2, each matching 6 bases. Germline assignment: CDR1 SGHAT and CDR2 FQNNGV. The CDR3 loop spans 19 amino acids. Trimming removed 5 bases from V and 4 bases from J, with 27 bases in between. The CDR3 DNA reads TGTGCCAGCAGCCTCCGGGGCGGGACATATTTCGGGATTTACAATGAGCAGTTCTTC. It is translated as CASSLRGGTYFGIYNEQFF.